These 25 T cell receptor beta chains originate from one sample sequenced in a study of shared clonotypes between healthy human individuals. Here immunoSEQ multiplex PCR was the method, and the copy in TCRdb shows in-frame clones only, minus some. The sample holds 2 million to 2.5 million clones; about 94% are singletons and the top ten take 0.13%. What was sequenced was naive CD4+ T cells sorted from blood. This sample's subset: CD45RA+ positively selected. These receptors were obtained from a man between 18 and 29 years old in good health.

This chain connects TRBV5-4 to TRBJ2-7, with D possibly TRBD2 on 7 matching bases. CDR3 size: 15 residues. V was trimmed by 1 base and J by 0 bases, leaving 11 bases between them. Germline loops: CDR1 SGHNT, CDR2 YYREEE (reference sequence). The CDR3 DNA sequence: TGTGCCAGCAGCTTGCGGGGGGCCTTCTCCTACGAGCAGTACTTC. The encoded protein is CASSLRGAFSYEQYF.

Only one count was recorded for this clone. The chain has TRBV5-6 and TRBJ1-1; a possible D gene is TRBD1 (5 bases). V was clipped by 0 bases and J by 0 bases, with 12 bases between them. Per the germline V gene, CDR1 is SGHDT and CDR2 is YYEEEE. The CDR3 contains 16 residues. The chain's CDR3 is CASSLVGVGLNTEAFF. The CDR3 coding sequence is TGTGCCAGCAGCTTGGTAGGGGTGGGCCTGAACACTGAAGCTTTCTTT.

The chain carries TRBV25-1 and TRBJ2-3; a weak D match, TRBD2 (6 bases). V lost 3 bases to trimming and J lost 6 bases, with 19 bases between them. The CDR3 runs 16 residues. Germline-derived CDR1 and CDR2 are MGHDK and SYGVNS. Here the CDR3 reads CASSEGSGTLADTQYF. CDR3 coding DNA: TGTGCCAGCAGTGAGGGTAGCGGAACTTTGGCGGATACGCAGTATTTT. The full variable domain, with the rest looked up from reference TRBV25-1 and TRBJ2-3, is EADIYQTPRYLVIGTGKKITLECSQTMGHDKMYWYQQDPGMELHLIHYSYGVNSTEKGDLSSESTVSRIRTEHFPLTLESARPSHTSQYLCASSEGSGTLADTQYFGPGTRLTVL.

The chain uses TRBV4-3 and TRBJ2-5; unclear D gene. The germline V gene has CDR1 LGHNA and CDR2 YSLEER. V lost 3 bases and J lost 4, with 9 bases in between. The CDR3 extends over 13 amino acids. This CDR3 is CASSHLVGETQYF. The DNA for the CDR3 is TGCGCCAGCAGCCATCTCGTCGGAGAGACCCAGTACTTC.

This sequence joins TRBV16 and TRBJ1-6; D not resolved. Germline values: CDR1 KGHSY, CDR2 FQNENV. The CDR3 length is 13 residues. V was cut by 5 bases and J by 10 bases, with 12 bases left in between. CDR3 bases: TGTGCCAGCAGCGGTTCGCTAACCTCACCCCTCCACTTT. Translation gives CASSGSLTSPLHF.

The chain joins TRBV18 to TRBJ1-1, with TRBD1 as a possible D gene (6 bases). This CDR3 has 14 amino acids. Trimming shortened V by 8 bases and J by 1 base, and 14 bases separated the two germline ends. Germline values: CDR1 KGHSH, CDR2 LQKENI. CDR3 sequence reads: CASARDTRNTEAFF. CDR3 bases: TGTGCCAGCGCCCGGGACACTCGGAACACTGAAGCTTTCTTT.

The CDR3 bases are TGTGCCTGGAGTGAATATTGGACTAGCGGGGGAGCCCCTAACAATGAGCAGTTCTTC. Translation gives CAWSEYWTSGGAPNNEQFF. This chain connects TRBV30 to TRBJ2-1; 13 bases map to TRBD2. This CDR3 has 19 amino acids. Per the germline V gene, CDR1 is GTSNPN and CDR2 is SVGIG (reference sequence). V gave up 1 base and J gave up 5 bases; unmatched junction bases: 14.

As regards this clone: This CDR3 is also generated by other DNA sequences in the sample. The CDR3 region is CASSADSWYQETQYF. CDR3 bases: TGCGCCAGCAGCGCCGACAGTTGGTACCAAGAGACCCAGTACTTC. The chain has TRBV5-1 and TRBJ2-5; weak D call: TRBD1 (5 bases). CDR3 length: 15 residues. V lost 4 bases to trimming and J lost 0 bases, with 13 bases between them. Germline V lookup: CDR1 SGHRS, CDR2 YFSETQ. The full variable domain, rest sourced from reference TRBV5-1 and TRBJ2-5, is KAGVTQTPRYLIKTRGQQVTLSCSPISGHRSVSWYQQTPGQGLQFLFEYFSETQRNKGNFPGRFSGRQFSNSRSEMNVSTLELGDSALYLCASSADSWYQETQYFGPGTRLLVL.

CDR3 nucleotide sequence: TGTGCCAGCAGCTTAGTAGCGTTGGCAGATACGCAGTATTTT. Protein product: CASSLVALADTQYF. The chain combines TRBV7-9 with TRBJ2-3, with D possibly matching TRBD2 (5 bases). V lost 1 base, J lost 4 bases, and 9 bases lay in between. In germline, CDR1 is SEHNR, CDR2 FQNEAQ (reference sequence). The length of the CDR3 is 14 residues.

DNA of the CDR3: TGTGCCAGCGCCACCGGAGGGGGCGCGGGTGAAAAACTGTTTTTT. Protein sequence: CASATGGGAGEKLFF. The chain has TRBV7-9 and TRBJ1-4, with TRBD1 identical over 7 bases. Germline V CDR1 and CDR2: SEHNR, FQNEAQ (reference sequence). Trimming cost V 8 bases and J 7 bases; bases outside gene matches: 13. The CDR3 covers 15 residues.

Regarding this clone: Other DNA sequences from this sample encode an identical CDR3 as well. V is TRBV6-1 and J is TRBJ2-7; D uncertain. From germline, CDR1 is MNHNS and CDR2 SASEGT. The ends were cut back, 4 bases at V and 4 bases at J, with 5 bases in the middle. This CDR3 contains 11 residues. CDR3 coding DNA: TGTGCCAGCAGTGCCTTATACGAGCAGTACTTC. Encoded protein: CASSALYEQYF.

This chain uses TRBV27 with TRBJ2-5; D perhaps matches TRBD2 (5 bases). The V and J ends lost 3 bases and 5 bases respectively, with 13 bases between them. CDR1 and CDR2 (germline): MNHEY, SMNVEV (reference sequence). The CDR3 covers 14 residues. For the CDR3, the DNA is TGTGCCAGCAGTTTGACGGGGTTCCGGGAGACCCAGTACTTC. It is translated as CASSLTGFRETQYF.

The V gene is TRBV5-1, the J gene TRBJ1-3; D ambiguous. This CDR3 has 17 residues. Per germline, CDR1 SGHRS and CDR2 YFSETQ. V lost 2 bases, J lost 2 bases, and 17 bases lay in between. The CDR3 loop is CASSLGANTQAGNTIYF. The CDR3, as DNA: TGCGCCAGCAGCTTAGGAGCCAACACTCAAGCTGGAAACACCATATATTTT. The whole variable domain, filled in from reference TRBV5-1 and TRBJ1-3, reads KAGVTQTPRYLIKTRGQQVTLSCSPISGHRSVSWYQQTPGQGLQFLFEYFSETQRNKGNFPGRFSGRQFSNSRSEMNVSTLELGDSALYLCASSLGANTQAGNTIYFGEGSWLTVV.

V and J are TRBV7-9 and TRBJ1-1; D unresolved. The CDR3 covers 12 residues. Germline CDR1 and CDR2: SEHNR and FQNEAQ (reference sequence). With 7 bases removed from V and 10 bases from J, the gap between germline ends came to 16 bases. The CDR3 region has the DNA TGTGCCAGCATCGTAGTCCCCGGAGCAGCTTTCTTT. This sequence encodes CASIVVPGAAFF.

CDR3 nucleotides: TGTGCCAGCAGTACCCGGGACAGGGGGCTTGGCTACACCTTC. It specifies CASSTRDRGLGYTF. The chain combines TRBV27 with TRBJ1-2, with TRBD1 matching over 12 bases. The J segment lost 7 bases and the V segment lost 5 bases, leaving 5 bases of the junction unmatched. Germline assignment: CDR1 MNHEY and CDR2 SMNVEV (reference sequence). The CDR3 is made up of 14 amino acids.

The rearrangement links TRBV30 to TRBJ2-1, with D tentatively TRBD2 (6 bases). This CDR3 comprises 14 residues. The germline V gene has CDR1 GTSNPN and CDR2 SVGIG (reference sequence). V shed 4 bases and J shed 6 bases, with 16 bases lying between them. The CDR3 loop reads CAWTPRSGLNEQFF. Written as DNA, the CDR3 is TGTGCCTGGACCCCCCGGAGCGGGCTCAATGAGCAGTTCTTC.

The count of this clone is one. V gene TRBV6-5 combines with J gene TRBJ1-4; a weak D match, TRBD1 (5 bases). The CDR3 extends over 14 amino acids. With 5 bases removed from V and 5 bases from J, the gap between germline ends came to 12 bases. From germline, CDR1 is MNHEY and CDR2 SVGAGI. In nucleotides, the CDR3 is TGTGCCAGCAGTCCGACAGCATTCAATGAAAAACTGTTTTTT. Translated: CASSPTAFNEKLFF.

This clone was seen a few times. Additional DNA sequences in this sample encode the identical CDR3. The chain recombines TRBV30 with TRBJ2-3; D uncertain. In germline, CDR1 is GTSNPN, CDR2 SVGIG (reference sequence). The CDR3 covers 11 residues. V dropped 0 bases and J dropped 5 bases, with 3 bases sitting between them. In DNA form, the CDR3 reads TGTGCCTGGAGTGTTGAAGATACGCAGTATTTT. Its protein is CAWSVEDTQYF.

The rearrangement uses TRBV28 and TRBJ1-1, with a weak D call TRBD1 (6 bases). The germline V gene encodes CDR1 MDHEN and CDR2 SYDVKM. Deletions cut 2 bases from V and 0 bases from J, with 7 bases between. CDR3 size: 14 residues. The CDR3 sequence: CASSLAGVNTEAFF. The CDR3 DNA follows: TGTGCCAGCAGTTTAGCAGGGGTGAACACTGAAGCTTTCTTT. Complete variable domain (other parts from reference TRBV28 and TRBJ1-1): DVKVTQSSRYLVKRTGEKVFLECVQDMDHENMFWYRQDPGLGLRLIYFSYDVKMKEKGDIPEGYSVSREKKERFSLILESASTNQTSMYLCASSLAGVNTEAFFGQGTRLTVV.

The chain combines TRBV5-1 with TRBJ2-2; 10 bases are shared with TRBD1. Per the germline V gene, CDR1 is SGHRS and CDR2 is YFSETQ. This CDR3 region has 17 residues. The V gene end was trimmed by 1 base and the J gene end by 1 base; junction bases not matched to a gene: 4. For the CDR3, the DNA is TGCGCCAGCAGCTTGCCGGGACAGGGGTGGAACACCGGGGAGCTGTTTTTT. Amino acids: CASSLPGQGWNTGELFF.

V is TRBV7-2 and J is TRBJ2-1, with D possibly matching TRBD2 (5 bases). From germline, CDR1 is SGHTA and CDR2 FQGNSA. The CDR3 consists of 14 residues. The V end was cut by 6 bases, the J end by 5 bases, with 14 bases between. The CDR3 DNA is TGTGCCAGCAGAGGATGGAGGACCGACAATGAGCAGTTCTTC. It codes for CASRGWRTDNEQFF.

V gene TRBV11-3 combines with J gene TRBJ2-3, with D maybe TRBD1 (6 bases). CDR1 is SGHNT and CDR2 is YENEEA in the germline V gene. This CDR3 is built from 14 residues. The V gene lost 4 bases and the J gene lost 5 bases, with 13 bases spanning the gap. Here the CDR3 DNA reads TGTGCCAGCAGCTCGGGACACGACATAGATACGCAGTATTTT. It yields the protein CASSSGHDIDTQYF.

The chain links TRBV11-2 to TRBJ1-4; 9 bases agree with TRBD1. This CDR3 region has 14 residues. Trimming removed 2 bases from V and 6 bases from J; junction bases left unmatched: 1. Germline CDR1 reads SGHAT; CDR2 reads FQNNGV. The CDR3 sequence: CASSLRDRDEKLFF. In DNA form, the CDR3 reads TGTGCCAGCAGCTTACGGGACAGGGATGAAAAACTGTTTTTT. The entire variable domain, with the rest obtained from reference TRBV11-2 and TRBJ1-4, is as follows: EAGVAQSPRYKIIEKRQSVAFWCNPISGHATLYWYQQILGQGPKLLIQFQNNGVVDDSQLPKDRFSAERLKGVDSTLKIQPAKLEDSAVYLCASSLRDRDEKLFFGSGTQLSVL.

V is TRBV28 and J is TRBJ1-5; 8 nucleotides line up with TRBD1. The CDR3 runs 15 residues. J was trimmed by 7 bases and V by 8 bases; bases with no gene match: 13. CDR1 and CDR2 from the germline V gene are MDHEN and SYDVKM. CDR3 loop: CASESAGGGSQPQHF. The DNA for the CDR3 is TGTGCCAGCGAATCGGCAGGGGGCGGTTCGCAGCCCCAGCATTTT.

The chain has TRBV28 and TRBJ2-4; no definite D call. CDR1 is MDHEN, CDR2 SYDVKM, per germline. V lost 3 bases and J 2 bases, leaving 5 bases between the germline ends. This CDR3 region has 13 residues. CDR3 sequence: CASSLLTKNIQYF. As DNA, the CDR3 is TGTGCCAGCAGTTTGCTAACCAAAAACATTCAGTACTTC.